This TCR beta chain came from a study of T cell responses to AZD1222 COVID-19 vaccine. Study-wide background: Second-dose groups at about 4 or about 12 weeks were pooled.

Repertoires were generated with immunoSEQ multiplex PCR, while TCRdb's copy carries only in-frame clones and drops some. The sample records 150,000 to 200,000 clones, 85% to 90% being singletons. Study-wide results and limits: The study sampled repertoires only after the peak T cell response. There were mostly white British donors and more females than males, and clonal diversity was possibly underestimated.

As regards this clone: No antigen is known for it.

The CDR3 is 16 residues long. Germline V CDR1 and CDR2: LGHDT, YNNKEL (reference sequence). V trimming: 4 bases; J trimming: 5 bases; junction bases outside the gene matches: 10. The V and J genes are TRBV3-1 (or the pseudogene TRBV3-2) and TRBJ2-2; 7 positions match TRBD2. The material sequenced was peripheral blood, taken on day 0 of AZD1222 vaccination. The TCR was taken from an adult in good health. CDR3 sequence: CASSLGGGGGTGELFF. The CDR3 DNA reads TGTGCCAGCAGCCTGGGAGGCGGGGGAGGTACCGGGGAGCTGTTTTTT.